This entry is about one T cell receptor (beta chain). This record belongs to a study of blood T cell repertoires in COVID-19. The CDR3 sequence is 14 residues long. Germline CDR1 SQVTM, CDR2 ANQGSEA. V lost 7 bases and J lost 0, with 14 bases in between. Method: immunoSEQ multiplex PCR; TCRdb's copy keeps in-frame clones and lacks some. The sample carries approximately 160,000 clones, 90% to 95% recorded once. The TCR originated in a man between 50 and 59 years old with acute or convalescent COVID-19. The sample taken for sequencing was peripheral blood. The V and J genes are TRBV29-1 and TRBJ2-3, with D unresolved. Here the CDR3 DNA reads TGCAGCGGGGAAGACTCCTCTAGCACAGATACGCAGTATTTT. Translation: CSGEDSSSTDTQYF.